A selection of T cell receptor beta chains follows, all from one sample in a study of cytomegalovirus exposure and HLA in healthy donors. Sequencing was performed with immunoSEQ multiplex PCR; in TCRdb, only in-frame clones are kept and a portion is missing. Among 200,000 to 250,000 clones, 82% were seen once, and the ten largest hold 5.4%. Sequencing input: PBMCs. These TCRs come from a woman in her thirties or forties in good health and CMV-seropositive. Each CDR3 is given with its conserved first and last residue. Fields, in order: CDR3 protein, CDR3 DNA, J gene, D gene, V gene, clone size. D genes are given only for firm matches. Size is omitted from some rows. Given values are once, few, many or a class for expanded clones.

cdr3_aa: CSVRWTGSDEKLFF
cdr3_nt: TGCAGCGTACGGTGGACAGGGAGTGATGAAAAACTGTTTTTT
j_call: TRBJ1-4
d_call: TRBD1
v_call: TRBV29-1
clone_size: few

cdr3_aa: CASSLAGGQYNEQFF
cdr3_nt: TGTGCCAGCAGCTTAGCGGGGGGCCAGTACAATGAGCAGTTCTTC
j_call: TRBJ2-1
d_call: TRBD2
v_call: TRBV7-3
clone_size: NA

cdr3_aa: CASSPIRGQRGAFF
cdr3_nt: TGTGCCAGCAGTCCAATCCGGGGACAAAGGGGAGCTTTCTTT
j_call: TRBJ1-1
d_call: NA
v_call: TRBV27
clone_size: NA

cdr3_aa: CASRGLAVQYF
cdr3_nt: TGTGCCTCGAGGGGACTAGCGGTCCAGTATTTT
j_call: TRBJ2-3
d_call: TRBD2
v_call: TRBV6-5
clone_size: few

cdr3_aa: CATSDRYYGYTF
cdr3_nt: TGTGCCACTTCGGACAGGTACTATGGCTACACCTTC
j_call: TRBJ1-2
d_call: TRBD1
v_call: TRBV7-2
clone_size: NA

cdr3_aa: CASSFTQGPRGDTQYF
cdr3_nt: TGTGCCAGCAGCTTCACACAGGGGCCCCGGGGAGATACGCAGTATTTT
j_call: TRBJ2-3
d_call: TRBD1
v_call: TRBV7-8
clone_size: NA

cdr3_aa: CASSVGQGGEKLFF
cdr3_nt: TGTGCCAGCAGTGTAGGACAGGGAGGTGAAAAACTGTTTTTT
j_call: TRBJ1-4
d_call: TRBD1
v_call: TRBV2
clone_size: once

cdr3_aa: CASSLSGRGSPLHF
cdr3_nt: TGTGCCAGCAGCTTATCCGGACGGGGATCACCCCTCCACTTT
j_call: TRBJ1-6
d_call: NA
v_call: TRBV7-2
clone_size: NA

cdr3_aa: CASRTLATNTGELFF
cdr3_nt: TGTGCCAGCAGGACCTTAGCGACGAACACCGGGGAGCTGTTTTTT
j_call: TRBJ2-2
d_call: NA
v_call: TRBV6-5
clone_size: NA

cdr3_aa: CASRTTGGGYEQYF
cdr3_nt: TGTGCCAGCAGAACCACAGGGGGGGGCTACGAGCAGTACTTC
j_call: TRBJ2-7
d_call: NA
v_call: TRBV5-4
clone_size: NA

cdr3_aa: CASSLGQTGELFF
cdr3_nt: TGCGCCAGCAGCTTGGGGCAGACCGGGGAGCTGTTTTTT
j_call: TRBJ2-2
d_call: NA
v_call: TRBV5-1
clone_size: NA

cdr3_aa: CASSQKDRGYTF
cdr3_nt: TGTGCCAGCAGCCAGAAGGACAGAGGCTACACCTTC
j_call: TRBJ1-2
d_call: NA
v_call: TRBV4-2
clone_size: NA

cdr3_aa: CASSPTGSGNTIYF
cdr3_nt: TGTGCCAGCAGTCCGACAGGGTCTGGAAACACCATATATTTT
j_call: TRBJ1-3
d_call: TRBD1
v_call: TRBV28
clone_size: NA

cdr3_aa: CASSFPLNTEAFF
cdr3_nt: TGTGCCAGCAGCTTCCCTTTGAACACTGAAGCTTTCTTT
j_call: TRBJ1-1
d_call: NA
v_call: TRBV5-6
clone_size: NA

cdr3_aa: CASSVDLLAGGQFF
cdr3_nt: TGTGCCAGCAGCGTAGACCTCCTGGCGGGAGGGCAGTTCTTC
j_call: TRBJ2-1
d_call: TRBD2
v_call: TRBV9
clone_size: NA

cdr3_aa: CACTGGPHQPQHF
cdr3_nt: TGTGCCTGTACAGGGGGCCCCCATCAGCCCCAGCATTTT
j_call: TRBJ1-5
d_call: TRBD1
v_call: TRBV30
clone_size: once

cdr3_aa: CASSIGGSGNTIYF
cdr3_nt: TGTGCCAGCAGCATCGGCGGCTCTGGAAACACCATATATTTT
j_call: TRBJ1-3
d_call: NA
v_call: TRBV13
clone_size: NA

cdr3_aa: CASSLELAGRYEQYF
cdr3_nt: TGCGCCAGCAGCTTGGAACTAGCGGGGAGGTACGAGCAGTACTTC
j_call: TRBJ2-7
d_call: TRBD2
v_call: TRBV5-1
clone_size: NA

cdr3_aa: CASSVQGGDQPQHF
cdr3_nt: TGTGCCAGCAGCGTTCAGGGGGGTGATCAGCCCCAGCATTTT
j_call: TRBJ1-5
d_call: TRBD1
v_call: TRBV9
clone_size: few

cdr3_aa: CASSPPGPYEQYF
cdr3_nt: TGTGCCAGCAGCCCCCCAGGCCCCTACGAGCAGTACTTC
j_call: TRBJ2-7
d_call: NA
v_call: TRBV5-8
clone_size: NA

cdr3_aa: CASTSGGRGRNEQFF
cdr3_nt: TGTGCCAGCACCTCCGGTGGCAGGGGGAGAAATGAGCAGTTCTTC
j_call: TRBJ2-1
d_call: TRBD1
v_call: TRBV6-6
clone_size: NA

cdr3_aa: CAWSYNRGGYQPQHF
cdr3_nt: TGTGCCTGGAGTTACAACAGGGGAGGATACCAGCCCCAGCATTTT
j_call: TRBJ1-5
d_call: TRBD1
v_call: TRBV30
clone_size: NA

cdr3_aa: CASDASSGVGDTQYF
cdr3_nt: TGTGCCAGCGACGCCAGTAGCGGGGTAGGGGATACGCAGTATTTT
j_call: TRBJ2-3
d_call: TRBD2
v_call: TRBV2
clone_size: NA

cdr3_aa: CASSLVIGATLDTQYF
cdr3_nt: TGTGCCAGCAGCTTAGTAATAGGGGCTACATTAGATACGCAGTATTTT
j_call: TRBJ2-3
d_call: NA
v_call: TRBV11-2
clone_size: NA

cdr3_aa: CASSLRTGENTQYF
cdr3_nt: TGTGCCAGCAGCCTCCGGACAGGGGAAAATACGCAGTATTTT
j_call: TRBJ2-3
d_call: TRBD1
v_call: TRBV11-2
clone_size: NA